The 2 T cell receptor beta chains given below trace back to one sample, sequenced in a study of human T cells and chemical hapten exposure. TCRdb re-analysed the RACE reads in MiXCR, keeping a single row per CDR3 protein. Of hundreds of thousands of distinct CDR3 sequences in the sample, about 6% were seen once. The time point: patch test 2, 6 weeks after DPC sensitization. Treatment given: therapeutic diphenylcyclopropenone sensitization with weekly scalp DPC. Sequenced material: whole blood, taken in connection with sensitization to the hapten diphenylcyclopropenone (DPC). Receptors were obtained from a woman aged 18-29 years with alopecia areata. Some clones in this sample may be carry-over from other donors' samples.

The rearrangement joins TRBV7-2 to TRBJ1-6; D is unclear. The CDR3 is made up of 12 amino acids. V lost 8 bases and J 7 bases, leaving 9 bases between the germline ends. CDR1 and CDR2 (germline): SGHTA, FQGNSA. The CDR3 reads CASGYYNSPLHF. In DNA form, the CDR3 reads TGTGCCAGCGGTTACTACAATTCACCCCTCCACTTT.

This clonotype was seen more than once but under ten times. The V call is TRBV5-5, the J call TRBJ1-4, with 9 nucleotides matching TRBD1. The CDR3 is made up of 15 amino acids. Germline CDR1 and CDR2: SGHKS and YYEKEE (reference sequence). Trimming took 4 bases from V and 5 from J; bases not matched to a gene: 6. This CDR3 reads CASSQAGTGNEKLFF. As DNA, the CDR3 is TGTGCCAGCAGCCAGGCCGGGACAGGGAATGAAAAACTGTTTTTT.